This T cell receptor beta chain stems from a study of PD-L1 blockade in urothelial cancer. This table comes from immunoSEQ multiplex PCR, and its TCRdb copy is limited to in-frame clones, with some not included. The table lists some 51,000 clones, around 87% of them singletons. J gave up 3 bases and V 7 bases, and 11 bases lay outside the gene matches. The germline V gene encodes CDR1 SGHVS and CDR2 FNYEAQ. The CDR3 spans 15 residues. Material: PBMCs, obtained around atezolizumab (anti-PD-L1) treatment. The TCR originated in a man between 60 and 75 years old with urothelial cancer. This chain uses TRBV7-6 with TRBJ1-1; 7 nucleotides align to TRBD1. The CDR3 loop is CASTPLTGWYTEAFF. As DNA, the CDR3 is TGTGCCAGCACCCCACTGACAGGGTGGTACACTGAAGCTTTCTTT.